The rows below give T cell receptor beta chains drawn from one sample of a study of CD8+ T cells in alopecia areata. Using immunoSEQ multiplex PCR, the repertoire was profiled, and TCRdb retains in-frame clones only, with some absent. This table has approximately 82,000 clones, roughly 50% appearing once. The sequenced sample consisted of NKG2D-high CD8+ T cells sorted from blood. Receptors were obtained from a human donor with alopecia areata. Both conserved end residues are part of each CDR3. Each record gives: D gene, J gene, V gene, clone size, CDR3 protein, CDR3 DNA. A D gene is named only where the DNA matches it firmly. Clone size is not always given. Where it is, it says once, few, many or a class for expanded clones.

NA | TRBJ1-1 | TRBV6-5 | NA | CASSPQGSTEAFF | TGTGCCAGCAGCCCCCAAGGTTCCACTGAAGCTTTCTTT
NA | TRBJ2-1 | TRBV30 | NA | CAWSVIGLDEQFF | TGTGCCTGGAGTGTGATCGGATTGGATGAGCAGTTCTTC
TRBD1 | TRBJ1-2 | TRBV7-6 | few | CASSRTGGSLGESGYTF | TGTGCCAGCAGCCGGACAGGGGGCTCGTTAGGTGAAAGTGGCTACACCTTC
TRBD1 | TRBJ2-2 | TRBV29-1 | NA | CSVIPDRAGTGELFF | TGCAGCGTAATACCGGACAGGGCTGGCACCGGGGAGCTGTTTTTT
NA | TRBJ2-1 | TRBV27 | NA | CASSQQGNEQFF | TGTGCCAGCAGTCAACAAGGGAATGAGCAGTTCTTC
TRBD2 | TRBJ2-7 | TRBV29-1 | few | CSVESTQRGFLLEQYF | TGCAGCGTTGAATCAACGCAGCGGGGATTCCTGCTCGAGCAGTACTTC
NA | TRBJ2-2 | TRBV5-4 | NA | CASSFTAGELFF | TGTGCCAGCAGCTTTACTGCCGGGGAGCTGTTTTTT
NA | TRBJ2-1 | TRBV29-1 | NA | CSSEGHSYNEQFF | TGCAGCTCCGAGGGACACTCCTACAATGAGCAGTTCTTC
NA | TRBJ1-1 | TRBV13 | few | CASSHRTANTEAFF | TGTGCCAGCAGCCATAGGACAGCGAACACTGAAGCTTTCTTT
NA | TRBJ2-1 | TRBV6-5 | NA | CASRLSSNYNEQFF | TGTGCCAGCAGATTAAGCTCCAACTACAATGAGCAGTTCTTC
NA | TRBJ2-1 | TRBV27 | NA | CASSQGGSSYNEQFF | TGTGCCAGCAGTCAGGGGGGGAGCTCCTACAATGAGCAGTTCTTC
NA | TRBJ1-3 | TRBV29-1 | few | CSGKGGNTIYF | TGCAGCGGCAAGGGTGGAAACACCATATATTTT
NA | TRBJ2-1 | TRBV5-4 | NA | CASSLGSAEEFF | TGTGCCAGCAGCTTGGGGTCGGCCGAGGAGTTCTTC
NA | TRBJ2-2 | TRBV30 | once | CAWIWGPGELFF | TGTGCCTGGATTTGGGGGCCCGGGGAGCTGTTTTTT
NA | TRBJ1-1 | TRBV6-5 | NA | CASSYSGYGAEAFF | TGTGCCAGCAGTTACTCAGGGTACGGGGCTGAAGCTTTCTTT
NA | TRBJ1-5 | TRBV28 | few | CASSLRAVDDSNQPQHF | TGTGCCAGCAGTCTCCGGGCCGTAGACGATAGCAATCAGCCCCAGCATTTT
NA | TRBJ1-2 | TRBV14 | once | CASSPHPVDTGYGYTF | TGTGCCAGCAGCCCGCACCCGGTCGACACAGGCTATGGCTACACCTTC
TRBD1 | TRBJ1-1 | TRBV6-5 | NA | CASSWGQGAGTEAFF | TGTGCCAGCAGTTGGGGACAGGGGGCAGGAACTGAAGCTTTCTTT
NA | TRBJ2-7 | TRBV29-1 | few | CSVVPRGGYEQYF | TGCAGCGTTGTACCCAGGGGTGGCTACGAGCAGTACTTC
NA | TRBJ2-3 | TRBV7-9 | NA | CASSLILVVADTQYF | TGTGCCAGCAGCTTAATCCTAGTTGTTGCAGATACGCAGTATTTT
NA | TRBJ2-5 | TRBV27 | NA | CASSWDGQETQYF | TGTGCCAGCAGTTGGGACGGGCAAGAGACCCAGTACTTC
NA | TRBJ2-5 | TRBV19 | NA | CASRSSLGETQYF | TGTGCCAGTAGGAGCAGCTTGGGCGAGACCCAGTACTTC
TRBD1 | TRBJ1-1 | TRBV2 | NA | CASSPGQGAWGTEAFF | TGTGCCAGCAGCCCGGGACAGGGGGCATGGGGCACTGAAGCTTTCTTT
TRBD2 | TRBJ2-2 | TRBV28 | NA | CASSLLAGSTGELFF | TGTGCCAGCAGTTTACTAGCGGGATCCACCGGGGAGCTGTTTTTT
NA | TRBJ2-3 | TRBV27 | few | CASSRRLVTDTQYF | TGTGCCAGCAGCCGACGGTTGGTCACAGATACGCAGTATTTT
NA | TRBJ2-7 | TRBV2 | NA | CASSPGSGEQYF | TGTGCCAGCAGCCCAGGAAGTGGGGAGCAGTACTTC
NA | TRBJ1-1 | TRBV29-1 | NA | CSVESNTEAFF | TGCAGCGTTGAATCTAACACTGAAGCTTTCTTT
NA | TRBJ2-3 | TRBV4-1 | once | CASSRPGSHPSPYTDTQYF | TGCGCCAGCAGCCGTCCCGGGTCCCACCCAAGTCCTTACACAGATACGCAGTATTTT
TRBD1 | TRBJ2-3 | TRBV29-1 | few | CSVEDRQGNTDTQYF | TGCAGCGTTGAAGATCGACAGGGTAACACAGATACGCAGTATTTT
TRBD1 | TRBJ2-3 | TRBV5-1 | NA | CASRYGTGTDTQYF | TGCGCCAGCAGATACGGGACAGGCACAGATACGCAGTATTTT
NA | TRBJ2-7 | TRBV2 | NA | CASSGTHRSYEQYF | TGTGCCAGCAGTGGGACACACCGCTCCTACGAGCAGTACTTC
TRBD1 | TRBJ2-7 | TRBV27 | NA | CASSPPGTGSYEQYF | TGTGCCAGCAGTCCTCCCGGGACAGGCTCCTACGAGCAGTACTTC
TRBD2 | TRBJ2-2 | TRBV29-1 | NA | CSALDTAAGVAGELFF | TGCAGCGCTTTGGACACGGCAGCGGGAGTCGCCGGGGAGCTGTTTTTT
NA | TRBJ1-6 | TRBV7-9 | few | CASSLGGRGSPLHF | TGTGCCAGCAGCTTAGGTGGCCGGGGTTCACCCCTCCACTTT
NA | TRBJ2-7 | TRBV2 | NA | CASNNNIGGSGEQYF | TGTGCCAGCAACAATAATATTGGGGGCTCTGGCGAGCAGTACTTC
NA | TRBJ1-1 | TRBV7-8 | few | CASSLALGNTEAFF | TGTGCCAGCAGCTTAGCGCTAGGAAACACTGAAGCTTTCTTT
NA | TRBJ2-2 | TRBV9 | NA | CASSVEGLPGGELFF | TGTGCCAGCAGCGTAGAGGGACTTCCCGGCGGGGAGCTGTTTTTT
NA | TRBJ1-5 | TRBV7-9 | once | CASSLGQGNQPQHF | TGTGCCAGCAGCTTAGGGCAGGGTAATCAGCCCCAGCATTTT
NA | TRBJ2-1 | TRBV13 | NA | CASSPPGADNEQFF | TGTGCCAGCAGCCCACCAGGGGCGGACAATGAGCAGTTCTTC